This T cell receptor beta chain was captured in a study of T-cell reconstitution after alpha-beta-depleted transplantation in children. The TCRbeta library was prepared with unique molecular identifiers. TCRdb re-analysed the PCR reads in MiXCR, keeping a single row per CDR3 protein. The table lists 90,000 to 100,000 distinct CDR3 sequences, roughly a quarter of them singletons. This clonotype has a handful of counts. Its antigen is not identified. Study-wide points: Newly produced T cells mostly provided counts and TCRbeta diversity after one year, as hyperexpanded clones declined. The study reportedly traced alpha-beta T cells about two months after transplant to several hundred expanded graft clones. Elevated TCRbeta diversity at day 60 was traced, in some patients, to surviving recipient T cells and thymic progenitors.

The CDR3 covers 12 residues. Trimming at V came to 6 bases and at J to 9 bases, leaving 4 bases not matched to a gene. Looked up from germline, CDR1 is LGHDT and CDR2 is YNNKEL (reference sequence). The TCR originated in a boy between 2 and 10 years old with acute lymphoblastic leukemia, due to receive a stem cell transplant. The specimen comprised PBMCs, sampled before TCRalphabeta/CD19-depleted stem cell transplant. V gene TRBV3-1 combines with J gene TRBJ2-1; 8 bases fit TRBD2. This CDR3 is CASSPGGSEQFF. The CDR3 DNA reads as TGTGCCAGCAGTCCGGGGGGGAGTGAGCAGTTCTTC.